The rows below give T cell receptor beta chains drawn from one sample of a study of PD-L1 blockade in urothelial cancer. Repertoires were generated with immunoSEQ multiplex PCR, while TCRdb's copy carries only in-frame clones and drops some. The sample has around 40,000 clones, around 88% seen once. Source: PBMCs, taken around atezolizumab (anti-PD-L1) treatment. These receptors were taken from a man aged 60 to 69 with urothelial cancer. The CDR3 runs from the conserved cysteine through the conserved F or W. D genes are given only for firm matches. Rows give clone size only sometimes, using once, few, many, or a class for an expanded clone.

. | TRBJ2-2 | . | TRBV11-3 | CASSLGGQTTGELFF | TGTGCCAGCAGCCTAGGGGGGCAGACCACCGGGGAGCTGTTTTTT
TRBD2 | TRBJ2-6 | . | TRBV7-8 | CATSGASGANVLTF | TGTGCTACTAGCGGGGCCTCTGGGGCCAACGTCCTGACTTTC
. | TRBJ1-5 | . | TRBV4-1 | CASSQEAGKSNQPQHF | TGCGCCAGCAGCCAAGAGGCCGGGAAGAGCAATCAGCCCCAGCATTTT
TRBD2 | TRBJ2-3 | . | TRBV18 | CASSPLAGEDTQYF | TGTGCCAGCTCACCACTTGCGGGAGAGGATACGCAGTATTTT
TRBD1 | TRBJ2-3 | . | TRBV6-1 | CASTDRGRPTDTQYF | TGTGCCAGCACCGACAGGGGGCGACCCACAGATACGCAGTATTTT
TRBD1 | TRBJ2-7 | . | TRBV11-2 | CASSIGQGKGYEQYF | TGTGCCAGCAGCATTGGACAGGGGAAGGGCTACGAGCAGTACTTC
TRBD1 | TRBJ1-6 | . | TRBV5-1 | CASSPQGLNSPLHF | TGCGCCAGCAGCCCACAGGGGCTTAATTCACCCCTCCACTTT
TRBD1 | TRBJ1-3 | . | TRBV28 | CASSFTGGSGNTIYF | TGTGCCAGCAGTTTTACAGGGGGCTCTGGAAACACCATATATTTT
. | TRBJ1-1 | . | TRBV5-1 | CATAVAPMNTEAFF | TGCGCCACCGCCGTCGCTCCTATGAACACTGAAGCTTTCTTT
. | TRBJ1-1 | . | TRBV6-5 | CASIFNSGRVTEAFF | TGTGCCAGCATTTTTAATTCAGGGCGAGTAACTGAAGCTTTCTTT
TRBD1 | TRBJ1-1 | . | TRBV10-3 | CAISGRTGDGAFF | TGTGCCATCAGTGGACGGACAGGGGACGGGGCTTTCTTT
TRBD1 | TRBJ2-1 | once | TRBV7-2 | CASSLQGAGNEQFF | TGTGCCAGCAGCTTACAGGGGGCCGGCAATGAGCAGTTCTTC
. | TRBJ2-7 | . | TRBV2 | CASSSQGLAEQYF | TGTGCCAGCAGTTCACAGGGTCTTGCCGAGCAGTACTTC
TRBD2 | TRBJ2-1 | . | TRBV5-4 | CASSPWTSGGAFEQFF | TGTGCCAGCAGCCCCTGGACTAGCGGGGGGGCCTTTGAGCAGTTCTTC
. | TRBJ2-2 | . | TRBV11-2 | CASHSRGELFF | TGTGCCAGCCACTCCCGAGGGGAGCTGTTTTTT
TRBD1 | TRBJ2-7 | . | TRBV6-5 | CASSSPGQGAYEQYF | TGTGCCAGCAGTTCCCCGGGACAGGGCGCCTACGAGCAGTACTTC
. | TRBJ2-7 | . | TRBV28 | CASLEPPYEQYF | TGTGCCAGCCTAGAACCTCCCTACGAGCAGTACTTC
. | TRBJ2-7 | once | TRBV18 | CASSPLATSTEQYF | TGTGCCAGCTCACCACTCGCTACTAGTACCGAGCAGTACTTC
. | TRBJ1-2 | . | TRBV7-9 | CASSTTRVGGYTF | TGTGCCAGCAGCACCACGAGGGTTGGCGGCTACACCTTC
TRBD2 | TRBJ2-2 | . | TRBV4-2 | CASSHPGTSPGELFF | TGTGCCAGCAGCCACCCCGGGACTAGTCCCGGGGAGCTGTTTTTT
. | TRBJ1-1 | . | TRBV9 | CASREDPHEGTEAFF | TGTGCCAGCAGGGAGGACCCACATGAGGGAACTGAAGCTTTCTTT
TRBD1 | TRBJ2-7 | few | TRBV15 | CATSSPGQGRSYEQYF | TGTGCCACCAGCAGCCCAGGACAGGGACGAAGCTACGAGCAGTACTTC
TRBD1 | TRBJ2-1 | . | TRBV19 | CASSISGQGAYNEQFF | TGTGCCAGTAGTATCTCGGGACAGGGGGCATACAATGAGCAGTTCTTC
TRBD1 | TRBJ1-2 | . | TRBV5-4 | CASSPGQGPLGYTF | TGTGCCAGCAGCCCCGGACAGGGCCCTTTGGGCTACACCTTC
TRBD1 | TRBJ1-1 | . | TRBV11-3 | CASSPPDRYEAFF | TGTGCCAGCAGCCCACCGGACAGGTATGAAGCTTTCTTT
. | TRBJ2-3 | . | TRBV5-1 | CASNLGSPIDTDTQYF | TGCGCCAGCAATCTCGGGAGCCCAATTGACACAGATACGCAGTATTTT
TRBD1 | TRBJ1-2 | . | TRBV2 | CASSRTGAYYGYTF | TGTGCCAGCAGTAGGACAGGGGCCTATTATGGCTACACCTTC
. | TRBJ1-4 | few | TRBV28 | CASSPTGRTSLVF | TGTGCCAGCAGTCCTACCGGACGGACTAGTTTGGTTTTT
TRBD1 | TRBJ1-1 | . | TRBV2 | CASSLPGGTEAFF | TGTGCCAGCAGTCTGCCAGGGGGGACTGAAGCTTTCTTT
. | TRBJ2-7 | once | TRBV7-9 | CASSSLVSGEQYF | TGTGCCAGCAGCTCACTGGTCTCGGGCGAGCAGTACTTC
TRBD2 | TRBJ2-5 | . | TRBV7-2 | CASSRGLAGEQETQYF | TGTGCCAGCAGCCGGGGACTAGCGGGAGAACAAGAGACCCAGTACTTC
TRBD2 | TRBJ2-3 | . | TRBV27 | CASRAGTSVWDTQYF | TGTGCCAGCAGGGCCGGGACTAGCGTTTGGGATACGCAGTATTTT
. | TRBJ2-3 | . | TRBV7-2 | CASSPRLGTDTQYF | TGTGCCAGCAGCCCAAGACTAGGAACAGATACGCAGTATTTT
TRBD1 | TRBJ1-4 | . | TRBV11-2 | CASSGLRGRREKLFF | TGTGCCAGCAGCGGACTCAGGGGGCGAAGAGAAAAACTGTTTTTT
TRBD2 | TRBJ2-1 | . | TRBV27 | CASSFKTPGLGKVSEQFF | TGTGCCAGCAGTTTCAAAACCCCGGGACTAGGTAAAGTGTCTGAACAGTTCTTC
. | TRBJ2-7 | . | TRBV28 | CASSLGFSTYEQYF | TGTGCCAGCAGTTTAGGCTTTTCAACCTACGAGCAGTACTTC
TRBD2 | TRBJ2-1 | . | TRBV4-2 | CASSQEGSGVTYNEQFF | TGTGCCAGCAGCCAAGAGGGTAGCGGGGTCACCTACAATGAGCAGTTCTTC
. | TRBJ2-7 | . | TRBV2 | CASSETLATNEQYF | TGTGCCAGCAGTGAAACCCTAGCCACCAACGAGCAGTACTTC
. | TRBJ2-1 | . | TRBV11-3 | CASSLVGNTYNEQFF | TGTGCCAGCAGCTTAGTCGGGAACACCTACAATGAGCAGTTCTTC
TRBD2 | TRBJ2-3 | . | TRBV9 | CASSVEGSGTSTDTQYF | TGTGCCAGCAGCGTAGAAGGTAGCGGGACTAGCACAGATACGCAGTATTTT
. | TRBJ2-1 | . | TRBV6-5 | CASSYGRGQFF | TGTGCCAGCAGTTACGGAAGGGGGCAGTTCTTC
TRBD2 | TRBJ2-3 | . | TRBV6-1 | CASSDLLAGGPVRTDTQYF | TGTGCCAGCAGTGACCTTCTAGCGGGGGGGCCGGTCAGAACAGATACGCAGTATTTT
. | TRBJ1-2 | . | TRBV28 | CASSSAARPGDNYGYTF | TGTGCCAGCAGTTCGGCCGCGAGGCCAGGGGATAACTATGGCTACACCTTC
. | TRBJ2-3 | . | TRBV5-1 | CASSPQGTGTDTQYF | TGCGCCAGCAGCCCCCAGGGGACGGGGACAGATACGCAGTATTTT
TRBD2 | TRBJ2-1 | . | TRBV6-5 | CASSTGGGGEQFF | TGTGCCAGCAGCACGGGCGGGGGAGGGGAGCAGTTCTTC